This T cell receptor (beta chain) was captured in a study of blood T cell repertoires in COVID-19. In the study overall: Sources were T cells, B-cell-depleted T cells, or PBMCs; the material itself was cDNA or gDNA.

Authors' methods: Nucleated cell number was recorded as an estimate derived from reference gene primer amplification. Profiled with immunoSEQ multiplex PCR; TCRdb holds only in-frame clones, not every one. V, J and clone size reflect that table, while D and trimming were determined from the DNA. Among approximately 99,000 clones, 88% were seen once, and the ten largest hold 2.4%. CDR1 is LNHDA and CDR2 is SQIVND in the germline V gene (reference sequence). V dropped 5 bases and J dropped 6; count of bases not matched to a gene: 3. The CDR3 is made up of 13 amino acids. The clonotype was recovered from a human donor in a cohort sampled during active COVID-19. This rearrangement joins TRBV19 to TRBJ2-2; 7 bases agree with TRBD2. The sample was peripheral blood. CDR3 sequence (DNA): TGTGCCAGTAGTCCTGGGGGGGCCGGGGAGCTGTTTTTT. It codes for CASSPGGAGELFF. Full variable domain (rest looked up from reference TRBV19 and TRBJ2-2): DGGITQSPKYLFRKEGQNVTLSCEQNLNHDAMYWYRQDPGQGLRLIYYSQIVNDFQKGDIAEGYSVSREKKESFPLTVTSAQKNPTAFYLCASSPGGAGELFFGEGSRLTVL.